This T cell receptor beta chain was observed in a study of identical twins. The study's findings and limits: Model-predicted out-of-frame TCR alpha sharing fell below observed values in monozygotic twins.

Via MiXCR, TCRdb re-called the 5' RACE reads, giving one row per CDR3 protein. Among about 550,000 distinct CDR3 sequences listed, under 25% were seen once. As for this clonotype: The antigen is unknown.

These same records also appear under a second study, on yellow fever vaccine responses in identical twins.

The TCR was taken from a young woman in good health. Sequenced material: CD4+ T cells sorted from blood.

In nucleotides, the CDR3 is TGTGCCAGCAGTTTAAGTGGACTTGAAAACATTCAGTACTTC. Its protein product is CASSLSGLENIQYF. The rearrangement uses TRBV28 and TRBJ2-4; D is perhaps TRBD2 (5 bases). Trimming removed 2 bases at V and 5 bases at J, with 10 bases between. CDR1 MDHEN and CDR2 SYDVKM come from the germline V gene. The length of the CDR3 is 14 residues.